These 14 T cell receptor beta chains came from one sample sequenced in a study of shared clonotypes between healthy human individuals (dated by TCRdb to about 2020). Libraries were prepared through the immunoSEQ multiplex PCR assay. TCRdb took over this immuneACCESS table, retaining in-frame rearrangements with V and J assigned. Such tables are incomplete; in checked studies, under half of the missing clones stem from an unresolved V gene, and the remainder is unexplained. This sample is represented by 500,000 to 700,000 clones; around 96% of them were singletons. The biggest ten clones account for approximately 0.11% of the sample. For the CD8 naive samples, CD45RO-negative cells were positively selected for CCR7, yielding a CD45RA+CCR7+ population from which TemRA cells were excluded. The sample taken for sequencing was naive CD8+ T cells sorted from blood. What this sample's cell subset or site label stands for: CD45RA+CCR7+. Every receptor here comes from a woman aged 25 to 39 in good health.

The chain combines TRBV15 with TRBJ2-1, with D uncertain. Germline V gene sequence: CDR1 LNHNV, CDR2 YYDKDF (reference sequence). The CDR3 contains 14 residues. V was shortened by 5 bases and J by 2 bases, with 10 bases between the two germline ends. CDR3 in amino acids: CATSFAGAYNEQFF. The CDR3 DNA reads TGTGCCACCAGCTTTGCAGGAGCCTACAATGAGCAGTTCTTC.

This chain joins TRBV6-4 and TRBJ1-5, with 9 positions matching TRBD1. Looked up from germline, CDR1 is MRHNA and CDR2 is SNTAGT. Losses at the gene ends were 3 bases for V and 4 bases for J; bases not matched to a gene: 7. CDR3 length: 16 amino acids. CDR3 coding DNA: TGTGCCAGCAGTGATCGGGACAGGGAGCGTAATCAGCCCCAGCATTTT. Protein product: CASSDRDRERNQPQHF.

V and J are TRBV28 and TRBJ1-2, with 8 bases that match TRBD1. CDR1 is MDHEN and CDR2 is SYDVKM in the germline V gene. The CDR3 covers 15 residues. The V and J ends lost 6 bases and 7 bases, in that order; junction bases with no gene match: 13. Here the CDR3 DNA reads TGTGCCAGCAGGGACAGGGACTCTTCGATTGGTGGCTACACCTTC. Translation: CASRDRDSSIGGYTF.

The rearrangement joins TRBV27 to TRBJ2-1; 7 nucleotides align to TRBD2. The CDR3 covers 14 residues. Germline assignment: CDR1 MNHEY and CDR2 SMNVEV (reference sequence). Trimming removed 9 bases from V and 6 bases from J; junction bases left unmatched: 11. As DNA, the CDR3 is TGTGCCAGTTCATTAGTAACTAGCGTCAATGAGCAGTTCTTC. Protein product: CASSLVTSVNEQFF.

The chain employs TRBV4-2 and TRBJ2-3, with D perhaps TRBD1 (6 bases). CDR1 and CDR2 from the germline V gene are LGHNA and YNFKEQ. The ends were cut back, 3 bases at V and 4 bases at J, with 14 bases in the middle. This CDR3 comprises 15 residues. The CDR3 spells CASSQLRGGADTQYF. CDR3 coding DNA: TGTGCCAGCAGCCAGCTCAGGGGTGGAGCAGATACGCAGTATTTT.

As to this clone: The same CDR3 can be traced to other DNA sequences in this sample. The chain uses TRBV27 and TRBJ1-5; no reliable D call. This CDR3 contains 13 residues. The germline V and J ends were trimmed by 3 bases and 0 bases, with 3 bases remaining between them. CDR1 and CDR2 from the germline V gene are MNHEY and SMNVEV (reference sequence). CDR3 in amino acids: CASSFNSNQPQHF. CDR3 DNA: TGTGCCAGCAGTTTCAATAGCAATCAGCCCCAGCATTTT.

The CDR3 reads CASSIVGNGAEAFF. DNA for the CDR3: TGTGCCAGTAGTATAGTAGGGAACGGCGCTGAAGCTTTCTTT. The chain recombines TRBV19 with TRBJ1-1, with D unclear. CDR1 LNHDA and CDR2 SQIVND come from the germline V gene (reference sequence). The CDR3 sequence is 14 residues long. V was shortened by 1 base and J by 6 bases, with 12 bases between the two germline ends.

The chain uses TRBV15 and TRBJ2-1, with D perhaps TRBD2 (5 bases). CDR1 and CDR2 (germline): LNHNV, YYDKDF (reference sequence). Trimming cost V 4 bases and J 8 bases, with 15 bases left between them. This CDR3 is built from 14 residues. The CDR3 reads CATSKKLAWDEQFF. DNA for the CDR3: TGTGCCACCAGCAAGAAGTTAGCGTGGGATGAGCAGTTCTTC.

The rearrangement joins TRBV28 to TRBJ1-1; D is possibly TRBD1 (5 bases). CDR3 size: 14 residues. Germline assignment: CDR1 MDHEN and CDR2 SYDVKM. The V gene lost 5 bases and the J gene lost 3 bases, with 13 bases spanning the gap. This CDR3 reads CASSGTEGYTEAFF. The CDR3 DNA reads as TGTGCCAGCAGTGGCACAGAGGGGTACACTGAAGCTTTCTTT.

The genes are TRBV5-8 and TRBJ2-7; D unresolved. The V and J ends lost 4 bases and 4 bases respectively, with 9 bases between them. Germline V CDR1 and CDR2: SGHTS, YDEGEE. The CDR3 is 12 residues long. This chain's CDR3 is CASSNMGYEQYF. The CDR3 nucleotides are TGTGCCAGCAGCAACATGGGGTACGAGCAGTACTTC.

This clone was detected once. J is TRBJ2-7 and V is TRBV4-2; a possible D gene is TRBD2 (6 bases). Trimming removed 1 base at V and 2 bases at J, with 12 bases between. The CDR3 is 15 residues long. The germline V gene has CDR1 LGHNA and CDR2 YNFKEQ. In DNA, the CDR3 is TGTGCCAGCAGCCAAGCCCTTACTAGCACCTACGAGCAGTACTTC. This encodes CASSQALTSTYEQYF.

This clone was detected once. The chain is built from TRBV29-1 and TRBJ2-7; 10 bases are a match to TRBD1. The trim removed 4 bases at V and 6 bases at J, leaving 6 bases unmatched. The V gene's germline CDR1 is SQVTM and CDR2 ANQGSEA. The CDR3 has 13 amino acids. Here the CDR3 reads CSVVGTGDFEQYF. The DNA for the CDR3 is TGCAGCGTTGTGGGGACAGGGGACTTCGAGCAGTACTTC.

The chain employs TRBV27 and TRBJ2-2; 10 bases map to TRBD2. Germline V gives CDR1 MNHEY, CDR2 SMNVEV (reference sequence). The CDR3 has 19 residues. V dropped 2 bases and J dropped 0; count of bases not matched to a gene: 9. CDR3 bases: TGTGCCAGCAGTTTAACGTATAGGACTAGCGGATCGAACACCGGGGAGCTGTTTTTT. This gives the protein CASSLTYRTSGSNTGELFF.

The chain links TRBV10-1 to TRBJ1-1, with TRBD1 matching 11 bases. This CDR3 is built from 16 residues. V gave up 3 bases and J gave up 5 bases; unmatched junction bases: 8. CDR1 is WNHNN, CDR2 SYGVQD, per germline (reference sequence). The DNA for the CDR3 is TGCGCCAGCAGTGACCACCCGGGGACAGGGGGGACTGAAGCTTTCTTT. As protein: CASSDHPGTGGTEAFF.